Sequencing of this TCR beta chain was carried out in a study of T cell changes during pregnancy in multiple sclerosis. Generated by immunoSEQ multiplex PCR, the TCRdb table keeps only in-frame clones and is missing some. The sample holds some 140,000 clones, roughly 96% seen once. The CDR3 is 14 amino acids. The germline V gene encodes CDR1 SNHLY and CDR2 FYNNEI. Trimming removed 6 bases from V and 2 bases from J; junction bases left unmatched: 4. The genes are TRBV2 and TRBJ1-3; 7 nucleotides align to TRBD1. The receptor was isolated from a female donor with multiple sclerosis, enrolled in a pregnancy study. The material was peripheral blood, obtained after pregnancy. For the CDR3, the DNA is TGTGCCAGCAGAGCAGGGACAGCTGGAAACACCATATATTTT. This encodes CASRAGTAGNTIYF.